These T cell receptor beta chains were read from a single sample in a study of blood T cell repertoires in COVID-19. Sequenced by immunoSEQ multiplex PCR; TCRdb stores in-frame clones only, minus some. The table lists some 290,000 clones, 75% to 90% of them singletons, with less than 3.5% in the top ten. The sequenced sample consisted of peripheral blood. These receptors were taken from a woman aged 30 to 39 with COVID-19, enrolled during active disease. CDR3s include the opening cysteine and the closing phenylalanine or tryptophan. A D gene is named only where the DNA matches it firmly. The size entry is marked missing in some rows and otherwise reads once, few, many or a size class.

abundance,v_gene,d_gene,j_gene,CDR3nt,CDR3aa
NA,TRBV5-1,NA,TRBJ1-2,TGCGCCAGCAGCTTGGCCACAGGAGCTAACTATGGCTACACCTTC,CASSLATGANYGYTF
NA,TRBV19,TRBD1,TRBJ2-6,TGTGCCAGTAAGAAGACAGGGGTCTCTGGGGCCAACGTCCTGACTTTC,CASKKTGVSGANVLTF
NA,TRBV7-9,TRBD1,TRBJ2-7,TGTGCCAGCAGCTATGGGGACAGCTACGAGCAGTACTTC,CASSYGDSYEQYF
NA,TRBV5-1,NA,TRBJ2-5,TGCGCCAGCAGCCCCGGGTACACCCATCAAGAGACCCAGTACTTC,CASSPGYTHQETQYF
NA,TRBV18,NA,TRBJ2-2,TGTGCCAGCTCACCACCTCCCAGGGGGGCCTCGAACACCGGGGAGCTGTTTTTT,CASSPPPRGASNTGELFF
NA,TRBV14,TRBD1,TRBJ1-1,TGTGCCAGCAGTCGACAGGGCACTGAAGCTTTCTTT,CASSRQGTEAFF
NA,TRBV7-6,NA,TRBJ2-7,TGTGCCAGCAGCCCGCGGGAACGCTCCTACGAGCAGTACTTC,CASSPRERSYEQYF
NA,TRBV18,TRBD1,TRBJ1-5,TGTGCCAGCTCACCCCTACAGGGGGATAGCAATCAGCCCCAGCATTTT,CASSPLQGDSNQPQHF
NA,TRBV11-2,NA,TRBJ1-2,TGTGCCAGCAGCCCCCCAGGAACGTTGTATGGCTACACCTTC,CASSPPGTLYGYTF
once,TRBV7-9,NA,TRBJ2-7,TGTGCCAGCAGCTTAGGTTTCAAGGGAGCAACGGGGGAGCAGTACTTC,CASSLGFKGATGEQYF
NA,TRBV14,NA,TRBJ1-6,TGTGCCAGCAGCCAAGACACAGCTAATTCACCCCTCCACTTT,CASSQDTANSPLHF
NA,TRBV7-9,NA,TRBJ1-6,TGTGCCAGCAGCTCAGGACAGTTGAATTCACCCCTCCACTTT,CASSSGQLNSPLHF
NA,TRBV20-1,NA,TRBJ2-1,TGCAGTGCTAGTGGGGGCGGGGTCAAGAATGAGCAGTTCTTC,CSASGGGVKNEQFF
NA,TRBV10-1,NA,TRBJ2-3,TGCGCCAGCAGTGAGAGCCTGAGTTCCACAGATACGCAGTATTTT,CASSESLSSTDTQYF
NA,TRBV27,TRBD1,TRBJ2-5,TGTGCCAGCAGCCAAGCTACAGGGGGCGCGGAGACCCAGTACTTC,CASSQATGGAETQYF
NA,TRBV27,NA,TRBJ2-3,TGTGCCAGCAGTCCTGGGGGGCTAGCGGTTACAGATACGCAGTATTTT,CASSPGGLAVTDTQYF
NA,TRBV10-3,NA,TRBJ1-6,TGTGCCATTCAGGGAAAGGATAATTCACCCCTCCACTTT,CAIQGKDNSPLHF
NA,TRBV10-2,NA,TRBJ1-2,TGCGCCAGCAGTGAGTCGACTGGTAATAACACCTTC,CASSESTGNNTF
NA,TRBV5-6,TRBD1,TRBJ2-2,TGTGCCAGCAGCGGAGGTGGACAGGGGGATACCGGGGAGCTGTTTTTT,CASSGGGQGDTGELFF
NA,TRBV5-8,NA,TRBJ1-2,TGTGCCAGCAGCACCCAGGGTTGGGGCTACACCTTC,CASSTQGWGYTF
NA,TRBV5-1,TRBD1,TRBJ1-1,TGCGCCAGCAGCTTGGGGACAGGATTGAACACTGAAGCTTTCTTT,CASSLGTGLNTEAFF
NA,TRBV2,TRBD1,TRBJ1-3,TGTGCCAGCAGTGAAGCCCGTCGACAGGGTTCCGACCCGTCGCCTGGAAACACCATATATTTT,CASSEARRQGSDPSPGNTIYF
NA,TRBV19,NA,TRBJ2-7,TGTGCCAGTAGTGGTTCGGTGCAGGGGAGCTCCTACGAGCAGTACTTC,CASSGSVQGSSYEQYF
NA,TRBV19,NA,TRBJ1-3,TGTGCCAGTAGTTCCCAGGGGCTAAGGGGATCCTCTTCTGGAAACACCATATATTTT,CASSSQGLRGSSSGNTIYF
NA,TRBV28,NA,TRBJ1-2,TGTGCCAGCTCCTCTAGGGGTCGAGGACCGCAGACCTATGGCTACACCTTC,CASSSRGRGPQTYGYTF
few,TRBV7-2,NA,TRBJ1-2,TGTGCCAGCAGTAACGTGCGGGGCTACACCTTC,CASSNVRGYTF
NA,TRBV5-4,NA,TRBJ1-2,TGTGCCAGCAGCTCCTTCCGTCAGGGGTACTATGGCTACACCTTC,CASSSFRQGYYGYTF
NA,TRBV27,NA,TRBJ2-7,TGTGCCAGCAGCCTGGGGCAGGGGCACGAGCAGTACTTC,CASSLGQGHEQYF
once,TRBV5-8,TRBD1,TRBJ1-1,TGTGCCAGCCCCAGCTGGAGGTCGGCAGGGGGTGTTCGGTTGAACACTGAAGCTTTCTTT,CASPSWRSAGGVRLNTEAFF
NA,TRBV28,TRBD1,TRBJ1-1,TGTGCCAGCAGTTCCCGGACAGGGGGTATGGGGAACACTGAAGCTTTCTTT,CASSSRTGGMGNTEAFF
NA,TRBV4-1,NA,TRBJ2-1,TGCGCCAGCAGCCAAGACTCTCTAGTCCTTTACAATGAGCAGTTCTTC,CASSQDSLVLYNEQFF
NA,TRBV10-3,NA,TRBJ2-1,TGTGCCATCAGTGAGTCGGGCTTTTCTGAATACAATGAGCAGTTCTTC,CAISESGFSEYNEQFF
NA,TRBV28,NA,TRBJ1-5,TGTGCCAGCAGTTTCCCCCGGGGAGGCAGCAATCAGCCCCAGCATTTT,CASSFPRGGSNQPQHF
NA,TRBV2,TRBD1,TRBJ1-2,TGTGCCAGCAGTGTAAAGGGACAGGGAAACTATGGCTACACCTTC,CASSVKGQGNYGYTF
NA,TRBV19,TRBD2,TRBJ2-1,TGTGCCGTAGCACTAGCGGGAGGCGATAGCGGTGAGCAGTTCTTC,CAVALAGGDSGEQFF
once,TRBV7-2,NA,TRBJ2-1,TGTGCCAGCAGCCAAGGTCCGGGCAATGAGCAGTTCTTC,CASSQGPGNEQFF
few,TRBV5-1,TRBD1,TRBJ1-6,TGCGCCAGCAGCTTGGAGGGACAGGACTATAATTCACCCCTCCACTTT,CASSLEGQDYNSPLHF
NA,TRBV20-1,TRBD1,TRBJ2-7,TGCAGTGCTAGTGCCAGGGGGTACGAGCAGTACTTC,CSASARGYEQYF
NA,TRBV3-1/TRBV3-2,TRBD2,TRBJ2-1,TGTGCCAGCAGCCACCCCCGGGGGGTAGCGGGGACCTACAATGAGCAGTTCTTC,CASSHPRGVAGTYNEQFF
NA,TRBV2,TRBD1,TRBJ1-2,TGTGCCCCCAGGGGGAGCTCCTATGGCTACACCTTC,CAPRGSSYGYTF
NA,TRBV30,NA,TRBJ1-5,TGTGCCTGGAGTCCTCCAGGGAACCAGCCCCAGCATTTT,CAWSPPGNQPQHF
NA,TRBV10-3,TRBD1,TRBJ1-1,TGTGCCATCAGTGAGCCAAGCAGGGGGGCCATGAACACTGAAGCTTTCTTT,CAISEPSRGAMNTEAFF
NA,TRBV10-3,NA,TRBJ1-5,TGTGCCATCAGGGGAGACCCTAGCAATCAGCCCCAGCATTTT,CAIRGDPSNQPQHF